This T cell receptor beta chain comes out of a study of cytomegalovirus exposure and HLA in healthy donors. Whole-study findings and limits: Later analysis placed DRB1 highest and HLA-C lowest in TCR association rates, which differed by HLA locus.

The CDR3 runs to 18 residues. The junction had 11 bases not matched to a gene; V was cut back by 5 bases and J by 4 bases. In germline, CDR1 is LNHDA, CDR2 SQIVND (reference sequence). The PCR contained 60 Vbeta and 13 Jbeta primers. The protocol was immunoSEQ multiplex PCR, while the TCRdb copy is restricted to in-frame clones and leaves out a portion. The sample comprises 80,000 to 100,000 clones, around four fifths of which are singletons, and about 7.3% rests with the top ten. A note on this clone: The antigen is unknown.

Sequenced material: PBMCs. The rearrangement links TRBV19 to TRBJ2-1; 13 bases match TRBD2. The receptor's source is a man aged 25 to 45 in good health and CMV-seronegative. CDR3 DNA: TGTGCCAGTAGTCCTCGGACTAGCGGGAGAGGAGCTTACAATGAGCAGTTCTTC. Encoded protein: CASSPRTSGRGAYNEQFF.